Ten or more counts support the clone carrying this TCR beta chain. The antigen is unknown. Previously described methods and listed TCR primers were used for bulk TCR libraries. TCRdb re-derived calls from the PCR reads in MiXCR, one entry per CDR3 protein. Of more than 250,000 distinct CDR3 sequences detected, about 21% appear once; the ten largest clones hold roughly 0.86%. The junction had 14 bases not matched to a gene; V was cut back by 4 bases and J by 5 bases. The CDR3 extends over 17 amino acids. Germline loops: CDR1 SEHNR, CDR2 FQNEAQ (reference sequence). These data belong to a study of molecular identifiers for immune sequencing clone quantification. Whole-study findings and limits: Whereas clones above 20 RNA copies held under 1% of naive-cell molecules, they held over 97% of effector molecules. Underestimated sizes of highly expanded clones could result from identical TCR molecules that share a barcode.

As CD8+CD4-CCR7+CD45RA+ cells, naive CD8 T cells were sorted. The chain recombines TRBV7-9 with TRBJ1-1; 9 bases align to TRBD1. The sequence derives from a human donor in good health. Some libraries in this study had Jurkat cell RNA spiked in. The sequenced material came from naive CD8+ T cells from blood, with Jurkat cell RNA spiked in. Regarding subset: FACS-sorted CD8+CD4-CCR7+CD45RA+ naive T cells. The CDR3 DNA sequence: TGTGCCAGCAGCTCCAACTCCGGGACAGGGCCCGGGACTGAAGCTTTCTTT. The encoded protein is CASSSNSGTGPGTEAFF.